A single sample gave rise to the 7 T cell receptor beta chains below, sequenced in a study of shared clonotypes between healthy human individuals. CD45RO-negative CD8 cells positively selected for CCR7 made up the naive population, which excluded terminally differentiated effector memory CD45RA+ cells. Here immunoSEQ multiplex PCR was the method, and the copy in TCRdb shows in-frame clones only, minus some. Counted here are millions of clones, around 96% occurring once; the ten biggest clones make up about 1.1%. Specimen: naive CD8+ T cells sorted from blood. These receptor sequences come from a man between 18 and 29 years old in good health.

The gene calls are TRBV2 and TRBJ1-5; weak D call: TRBD1 (6 bases). V was pared by 8 bases and J by 2 bases, with 13 bases between. The CDR3 sequence is 14 residues long. Germline loops: CDR1 SNHLY, CDR2 FYNNEI. This CDR3 reads CASFQGQGNQPQHF. CDR3 DNA sequence: TGTGCCAGCTTCCAGGGGCAAGGCAATCAGCCCCAGCATTTT.

This rearrangement joins TRBV5-1 to TRBJ2-1; 12 nucleotides match TRBD2. This CDR3 is built from 17 residues. With V trimmed by 0 bases and J by 8 bases, 9 bases remained unmatched. The germline gives CDR1 SGHRS, CDR2 YFSETQ. In DNA, the CDR3 is TGCGCCAGCAGCTTGGTCGAGCTAGCGGGGGGGCCCGATGAGCAGTTCTTC. Translation gives CASSLVELAGGPDEQFF.

This clone was counted once. The chain is built from TRBV28 and TRBJ1-2; D gene uncertain. CDR1 MDHEN and CDR2 SYDVKM come from the germline V gene. The CDR3 contains 16 residues. Trimming cost V 5 bases and J 9 bases, with 25 bases left between them. CDR3 DNA: TGTGCCAGCAGTCCCAGTTTGGTCCAAACCTCAATGCGCTACACCTTC. This translates into CASSPSLVQTSMRYTF.

The chain is built from TRBV7-9 and TRBJ1-5; the D is unclear. Germline V lookup: CDR1 SEHNR, CDR2 FQNEAQ (reference sequence). V lost 0 bases, J lost 9 bases, and 12 bases lay in between. CDR3 size: 14 residues. The CDR3 coding sequence is TGTGCCAGCAGCTTAGCTCTTGGGGAAGGGCCCCAGCATTTT. Its translation is CASSLALGEGPQHF.

The chain uses TRBV11-2 and TRBJ2-3, with TRBD2 matching over 8 bases. The V gene end was trimmed by 0 bases and the J gene end by 2 bases; junction bases not matched to a gene: 7. Germline CDR1 reads SGHAT; CDR2 reads FQNNGV. The CDR3 runs 17 residues. The CDR3 nucleotides read TGTGCCAGCAGCTTAGATAGGGCGGGAGGTGCCACAGATACGCAGTATTTT. It translates to CASSLDRAGGATDTQYF.

The V gene is TRBV7-8, the J gene TRBJ1-5; 8 nucleotides line up with TRBD1. CDR3 length equals 16 residues. Germline CDR1 SGHVS, CDR2 FQNEAQ. The trim removed 5 bases at V and 0 bases at J, leaving 6 bases unmatched. The CDR3 DNA reads TGTGCCAGCAGCCCCCCCGGGACAGGTAGCAATCAGCCCCAGCATTTT. The encoded protein is CASSPPGTGSNQPQHF.

A note on this clone: Other DNA sequences from this sample encode an identical CDR3 as well. This chain links TRBV4-1 with TRBJ2-7, with unresolved D. Germline V gene sequence: CDR1 MGHRA, CDR2 YSYEKL. The CDR3 length is 13 residues. V gave up 0 bases and J gave up 4 bases, with 7 bases separating them. The CDR3 bases are TGCGCCAGCAGCCAAGATGTGGGGTACGAGCAGTACTTC. Protein sequence: CASSQDVGYEQYF.